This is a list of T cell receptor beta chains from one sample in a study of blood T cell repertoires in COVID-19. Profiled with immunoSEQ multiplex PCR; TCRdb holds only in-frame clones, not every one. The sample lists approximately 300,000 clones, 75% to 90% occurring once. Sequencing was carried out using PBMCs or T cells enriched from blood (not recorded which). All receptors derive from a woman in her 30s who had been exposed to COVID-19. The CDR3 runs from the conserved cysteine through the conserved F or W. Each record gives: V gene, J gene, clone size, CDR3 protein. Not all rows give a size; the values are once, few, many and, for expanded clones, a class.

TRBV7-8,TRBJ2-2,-,CASSYRSGLIANTGELFF
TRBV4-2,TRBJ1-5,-,CASSQVDRDLNQPQHF
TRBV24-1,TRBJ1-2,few,CATSDFVQYGYTF
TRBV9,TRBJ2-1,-,CASSPSGSSYNEQFF
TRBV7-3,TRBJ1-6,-,CASSAGEGSWSPLHF
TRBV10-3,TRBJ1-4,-,CAISGGGTGTNEKLFF
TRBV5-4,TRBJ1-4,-,CASSFQGMNEKLFF
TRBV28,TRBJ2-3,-,CASSTGGLNTDTQYF
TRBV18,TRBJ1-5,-,CASSPPDRRQQPQHF
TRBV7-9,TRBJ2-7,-,CASSFSLQKSGPEQYF
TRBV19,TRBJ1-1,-,CASSSRTGGANTEAFF
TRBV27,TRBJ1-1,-,CASSLLSGGTEAFF
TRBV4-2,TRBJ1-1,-,CASSLGGAWGTEAFF
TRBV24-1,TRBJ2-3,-,CATSDPRQGPTDTQYF
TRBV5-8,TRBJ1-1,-,CASSGERTGKAEAFF
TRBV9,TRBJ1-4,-,CASSPQTDIGGKLFF
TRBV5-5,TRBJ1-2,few,CASSSAQGYGYTF
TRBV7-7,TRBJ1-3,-,CASSLRRGGDGNTIYF
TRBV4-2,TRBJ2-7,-,CASSRLTVTEQYF
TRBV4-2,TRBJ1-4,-,CASSQVRGINEKLFF
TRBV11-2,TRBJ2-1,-,CASSRGGAFSYEQFF
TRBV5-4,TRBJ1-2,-,CASSPRQGYGYTF
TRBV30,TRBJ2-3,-,CAWRTNGADTQYF
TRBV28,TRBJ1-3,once,CASSLRGRNTIYF
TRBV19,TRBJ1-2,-,CASSDETGANYGYTF
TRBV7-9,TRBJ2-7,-,CASSLGATVIYEQYF
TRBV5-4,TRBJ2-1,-,CASSLGTGGLYNEQFF
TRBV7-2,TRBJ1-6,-,CASSLQGDSPLHF
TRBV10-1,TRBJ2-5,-,CASSEFGRGQETQYF
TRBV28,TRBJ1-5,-,CASSWTGIGNQPQHF
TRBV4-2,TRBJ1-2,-,CASSQEWTASYGYTF
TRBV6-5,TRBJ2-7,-,CAMRILGPYEQYF
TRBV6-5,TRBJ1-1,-,CASSYSGRGAEAFF
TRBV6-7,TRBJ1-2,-,CASRPRRQNYGYTF
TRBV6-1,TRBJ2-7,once,CASSGAGTRTYEQYF
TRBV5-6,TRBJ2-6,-,CASSLGVGEVANVLTF
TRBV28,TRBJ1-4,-,CASTAKGATNEKLFF
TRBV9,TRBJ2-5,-,CASSVGIEGTHQETQYF
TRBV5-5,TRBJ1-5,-,CASSLEISTGALPQHF
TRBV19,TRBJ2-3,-,CASTGGGTDTQYF
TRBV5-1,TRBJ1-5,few,CASSLYGQVNQPQHF
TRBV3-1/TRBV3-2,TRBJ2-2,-,CASSQVVRAGELFF
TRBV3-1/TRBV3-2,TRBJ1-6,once,CASSQVVPWSSPLHF
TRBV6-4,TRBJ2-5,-,CASSRTSGGETQYF
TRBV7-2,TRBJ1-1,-,CASSLKEGTTMDTEAFF
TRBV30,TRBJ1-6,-,CAWSVLLSPLHF
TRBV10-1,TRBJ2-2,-,CASSDRGGTGELFF
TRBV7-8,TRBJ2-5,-,CASSPRTIPGQSQETQYF
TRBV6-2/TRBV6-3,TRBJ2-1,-,CASSYPFFGTSGGAVNEQFF
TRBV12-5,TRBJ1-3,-,CASGLIPGRYAGNTIYF
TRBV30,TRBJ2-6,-,CALNRGPSSGANVLTF
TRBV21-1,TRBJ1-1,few,CASSKVPGQGEAFF
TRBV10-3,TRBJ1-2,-,CAIPGNRGNYGYTF
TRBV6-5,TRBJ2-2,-,CASRVDRNTGELFF
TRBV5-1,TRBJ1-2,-,CASSSRTGPTNYGYTF
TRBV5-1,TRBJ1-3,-,CASSPGQGYTIYF
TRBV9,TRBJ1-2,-,CASSAQARHGYTF
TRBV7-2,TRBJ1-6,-,CASSSTSQNSPLHF
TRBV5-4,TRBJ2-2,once,CASSSPTSSFGELFF